The next 20 T cell receptor beta chains were all read from a single sample in a study of blood T cell repertoires in COVID-19. The data were produced by immunoSEQ multiplex PCR, yet TCRdb's version contains in-frame clones alone and is incomplete. There are fewer than 250,000 clones in the sample; 83% occur only once, and around 2.5% lies in the top ten. The material sequenced was peripheral blood. These TCRs come from a woman between 40 and 50 years old with active or convalescent COVID-19.

The chain combines TRBV24-1 with TRBJ1-2, with 8 positions matching TRBD1. V trimming: 3 bases; J trimming: 4 bases; junction bases outside the gene matches: 6. The CDR3 spans 15 residues. Germline V CDR1 and CDR2: KGHDR, SFDVKD. The CDR3 region has the DNA TGTGCCACCAGTGATACCCGGACAGGGTTCTATGGCTACACCTTC. Translating it yields CATSDTRTGFYGYTF.

This clone was seen only a few times. The V gene is TRBV5-4, the J gene TRBJ2-7; no firm D call. The germline V gene has CDR1 SGHNT and CDR2 YYREEE (reference sequence). The CDR3 is 11 residues long. V dropped 3 bases and J dropped 4 bases, with 5 bases sitting between them. The CDR3 sequence is CASSSQYEQYF. The CDR3, as DNA: TGTGCCAGCAGCTCCCAATACGAGCAGTACTTC. Together with reference TRBV5-4 and TRBJ2-7, the CDR3 gives the full variable domain: ETGVTQSPTHLIKTRGQQVTLRCSSQSGHNTVSWYQQALGQGPQFIFQYYREEENGRGNFPPRFSGLQFPNYSSELNVNALELDDSALYLCASSSQYEQYFGPGTRLTVT.

CDR3 nucleotide sequence: TGTGCCATCAGGGACAGCCAAGAGACCCAGTACTTC. This translates into CAIRDSQETQYF. The chain joins TRBV10-3 to TRBJ2-5; a possible D gene is TRBD1 (6 bases). Deletions cut 6 bases from V and 1 base from J, with 6 bases between. The CDR3 runs to 12 residues. CDR1 is ENHRY and CDR2 is SYGVKD in the germline V gene.

The rearrangement uses TRBV9 and TRBJ2-5; TRBD2 might be the D (5 bases). Germline assignment: CDR1 SGDLS and CDR2 YYNGEE. This CDR3 comprises 13 residues. Trimming left V 4 bases short and J 2 bases short, with 9 bases between. CDR3 nucleotides: TGTGCCAGCAGCCCCCGGGGACAAGAGACCCAGTACTTC. Encoded protein: CASSPRGQETQYF.

The chain uses TRBV3-1 (or the pseudogene TRBV3-2) and TRBJ2-1; 9 positions match TRBD2. The CDR3 covers 14 residues. Germline V gene data show CDR1 as LGHDT and CDR2 as YNNKEL (reference sequence). V dropped 4 bases and J dropped 4; count of bases not matched to a gene: 2. CDR3 loop: CASSRGGGYNEQFF. The CDR3 DNA is TGTGCCAGCAGCCGCGGGGGGGGGTACAATGAGCAGTTCTTC.

The chain recombines TRBV11-2 with TRBJ2-3, with D perhaps matching TRBD2 (6 bases). V lost 5 bases, J lost 5 bases, and 23 bases lay in between. This CDR3 region has 17 residues. Germline CDR1 reads SGHAT; CDR2 reads FQNNGV. For the CDR3, the DNA is TGTGCCAGCAGCCCCCCTGCCGGGAGCTTGGGGGAAGATACGCAGTATTTT. This codes for CASSPPAGSLGEDTQYF.

V and J are TRBV30 and TRBJ1-5, with no clear D. Germline V CDR1 and CDR2: GTSNPN, SVGIG (reference sequence). V was trimmed by 2 bases and J by 5 bases, leaving 10 bases between them. CDR3 length: 13 residues. The CDR3 DNA follows: TGTGCCTGGAGTTGGTATGGAGATCAGCCCCAGCATTTT. It codes for CAWSWYGDQPQHF.

The chain carries TRBV11-2 and TRBJ2-3; 12 bases agree with TRBD2. Germline V gene sequence: CDR1 SGHAT, CDR2 FQNNGV. This CDR3 contains 17 residues. J lost 2 bases, V lost 5 bases, and 8 bases had no gene match. CDR3 DNA sequence: TGTGCCAGCAGCGCCGGTCCTAGCGGGAGGGCCACAGATACGCAGTATTTT. It specifies CASSAGPSGRATDTQYF.

The V call is TRBV7-9, the J call TRBJ1-5; 9 bases map to TRBD1. Unmatched junction bases numbered 7, after V lost 5 bases and J lost 5 bases. The CDR3 has 15 residues. Germline CDR1 SEHNR, CDR2 FQNEAQ (reference sequence). This CDR3 is CASSATGGGYQPQHF. CDR3 DNA: TGTGCCAGCAGCGCGACAGGGGGGGGGTATCAGCCCCAGCATTTT. Complete variable domain (other parts from reference TRBV7-9 and TRBJ1-5): DTGVSQNPRHKITKRGQNVTFRCDPISEHNRLYWYRQTLGQGPEFLTYFQNEAQLEKSRLLSDRFSAERPKGSFSTLEIQRTEQGDSAMYLCASSATGGGYQPQHFGDGTRLSIL.

A word on this clone: The sample holds other DNA sequences that translate to the same CDR3. The genes are TRBV27 and TRBJ1-1; a weak D match, TRBD1 (5 bases). The CDR3 consists of 13 residues. CDR1 and CDR2 from the germline V gene are MNHEY and SMNVEV (reference sequence). Deletions cut 2 bases from V and 4 bases from J, with 8 bases between. The CDR3 sequence: CASSLAGGTEAFF. DNA for the CDR3: TGTGCCAGCAGTTTAGCGGGGGGCACTGAAGCTTTCTTT.

This chain links TRBV4-1 with TRBJ2-1; maybe TRBD1 (6 bases). The V gene lost 3 bases and the J gene lost 4 bases, with 16 bases spanning the gap. This CDR3 is built from 16 residues. Germline lookup yields CDR1 MGHRA and CDR2 YSYEKL. CDR3 region: CASSHLTGSIYNEQFF. As DNA, the CDR3 is TGCGCCAGCAGCCACCTGACAGGTTCCATATACAATGAGCAGTTCTTC.

This clone was seen only once. The gene calls are TRBV7-6 and TRBJ2-1; 8 nucleotides agree with TRBD2. Germline CDR1 reads SGHVS; CDR2 reads FNYEAQ. The trim removed 9 bases at V and 4 bases at J, leaving 14 bases unmatched. The CDR3 contains 16 residues. The CDR3 region has the DNA TGTGCCAGGGAATTTAGCGGGGCATCCTTTTACAATGAGCAGTTCTTC. Amino acid sequence: CAREFSGASFYNEQFF.

The chain has TRBV29-1 and TRBJ2-3, with 9 bases that match TRBD2. The germline CDR1 and CDR2 sequences are SQVTM and ANQGSEA. V was pared by 4 bases and J by 5 bases, with 7 bases of the junction left unmatched. The CDR3 is 14 amino acids. CDR3 DNA: TGCAGCGTTGGGATAGCGGGGGCCTTAGATACGCAGTATTTT. Its translation is CSVGIAGALDTQYF.

This clone has more than one count but fewer than ten. The chain uses TRBV6-5 and TRBJ1-6; TRBD1 matches 7 bases. J lost 5 bases, V lost 4 bases, and 5 bases had no gene match. The CDR3 length is 15 residues. The germline V gene encodes CDR1 MNHEY and CDR2 SVGAGI. CDR3 sequence: CASSSGTVDNSPLHF. CDR3 DNA sequence: TGTGCCAGCAGTTCAGGGACAGTAGATAATTCACCCCTCCACTTT.

The rearrangement uses TRBV7-6 and TRBJ2-2; 9 bases line up with TRBD1. CDR1 SGHVS and CDR2 FNYEAQ come from the germline V gene. The CDR3 is 15 amino acids. J gave up 5 bases and V 6 bases, and 7 bases lay outside the gene matches. The CDR3 loop reads CASSSGTGKTGELFF. The CDR3 coding sequence is TGTGCCAGCAGTTCCGGGACAGGGAAAACCGGGGAGCTGTTTTTT.

This chain uses TRBV15 with TRBJ2-7; possible D gene TRBD1, 6 bases. V shed 0 bases and J shed 4 bases, with 10 bases lying between them. The CDR3 has 14 amino acids. From germline, CDR1 is LNHNV and CDR2 YYDKDF (reference sequence). For the CDR3, the DNA is TGTGCCACCAGCAGAGAAGTAGGGGGTTACGAGCAGTACTTC. It encodes CATSREVGGYEQYF.

The chain joins TRBV2 to TRBJ1-2; no firm D call. Between the trimmed V and J ends, which lost 5 bases and 0 bases, there was a span of 13 bases. CDR3 length: 15 residues. Looked up from germline, CDR1 is SNHLY and CDR2 is FYNNEI. CDR3 in DNA: TGTGCCAGCAGTCTGTCCCACGGTACTAACTATGGCTACACCTTC. It translates to CASSLSHGTNYGYTF. Full variable domain (rest looked up from reference TRBV2 and TRBJ1-2): EPEVTQTPSHQVTQMGQEVILRCVPISNHLYFYWYRQILGQKVEFLVSFYNNEISEKSEIFDDQFSVERPDGSNFTLKIRSTKLEDSAMYFCASSLSHGTNYGYTFGSGTRLTVV.

This sequence joins TRBV4-3 and TRBJ2-7; 12 bases agree with TRBD2. The V gene end was trimmed by 5 bases and the J gene end by 4 bases; junction bases not matched to a gene: 9. Per the germline V gene, CDR1 is LGHNA and CDR2 is YSLEER. This CDR3 has 16 amino acids. The CDR3 DNA reads TGCGCCAGCAGCTACTCACGCGGACTAGCGGGGTACGAGCAGTACTTC. Amino acid sequence: CASSYSRGLAGYEQYF.

This clone occurred once. V is TRBV7-9 and J is TRBJ2-7; D might be TRBD2 (6 bases). The germline V and J ends were trimmed by 4 bases and 3 bases, with 16 bases remaining between them. The CDR3 runs to 15 residues. CDR1 and CDR2 (germline): SEHNR, FQNEAQ (reference sequence). CDR3 region: CASSSPRTTHYEQYF. CDR3 nucleotides: TGTGCCAGCAGCTCGCCCCGGACTACCCACTACGAGCAGTACTTC.

This clone was picked up one time. This chain links TRBV5-1 with TRBJ2-1, with TRBD2 matching 10 bases. The trim removed 0 bases at V and 3 bases at J, leaving 3 bases unmatched. Germline-derived CDR1 and CDR2 are SGHRS and YFSETQ. The CDR3 is 16 residues long. The CDR3 region is CASSLVGTSVYNEQFF. CDR3 in DNA: TGCGCCAGCAGCTTGGTAGGGACTAGCGTCTACAATGAGCAGTTCTTC.